This passage covers 29 T cell receptor beta chains from one sample sequenced in a study of T cells after yellow fever vaccination. TCRdb re-analysed the 5' RACE reads in MiXCR, keeping a single row per CDR3 protein. The sample contains fewer than 450,000 distinct CDR3 sequences, 11% of which appear only once. The sequenced sample was PBMCs, obtained on the day of the first yellow fever vaccination. The receptors shown here come from a young man who received the YFV17D yellow fever vaccine.

This clonotype has only a few counts. The chain combines TRBV18 with TRBJ2-3, with 7 bases that match TRBD2. Germline values: CDR1 KGHSH, CDR2 LQKENI. V trimming: 6 bases; J trimming: 4 bases; junction bases outside the gene matches: 7. The CDR3 covers 14 residues. CDR3 sequence (DNA): TGTGCCAGCTCCCAGCGGACTAGTTCAGATACGCAGTATTTT. It codes for CASSQRTSSDTQYF.

The V gene is TRBV5-5, the J gene TRBJ1-3; D not resolved. This CDR3 is 15 amino acids long. Germline CDR1 reads SGHKS; CDR2 reads YYEKEE (reference sequence). The ends were cut back, 0 bases at V and 0 bases at J, with 7 bases in the middle. CDR3 nucleotides: TGTGCCAGCAGCTTGGCCCCAGGCTCTGGAAACACCATATATTTT. This gives the protein CASSLAPGSGNTIYF. Full variable domain (rest looked up from reference TRBV5-5 and TRBJ1-3): DAGVTQSPTHLIKTRGQQVTLRCSPISGHKSVSWYQQVLGQGPQFIFQYYEKEERGRGNFPDRFSARQFPNYSSELNVNALLLGDSALYLCASSLAPGSGNTIYFGEGSWLTVV.

A few counts support this clonotype. This sequence joins TRBV11-1 and TRBJ2-1; D possibly corresponds to TRBD2 (6 bases). With 5 bases removed from V and 4 bases from J, the gap between germline ends came to 15 bases. From germline, CDR1 is SGHAT and CDR2 FQDESV (reference sequence). The CDR3 spans 15 residues. CDR3 sequence reads: CASSPWAGKYNEQFF. The DNA for the CDR3 is TGTGCCAGCAGCCCCTGGGCGGGAAAGTACAATGAGCAGTTCTTC.

The table lists this clonotype with a few counts. V is TRBV15 and J is TRBJ1-5, with 9 bases aligning to TRBD1. The CDR3 totals 16 residues. Germline V gene lookup returns CDR1 LNHNV and CDR2 YYDKDF (reference sequence). Germline trimming cut 4 bases from V and 3 bases from J; bases unmatched to any gene: 7. CDR3 in DNA: TGTGCCACCAGCAAAATGGGACAGGGAATCAATCAGCCCCAGCATTTT. Its protein product is CATSKMGQGINQPQHF.

Many counts were recorded for this clonotype. The chain is built from TRBV6-5 and TRBJ1-2, with 12 bases fitting TRBD1. Germline V lookup: CDR1 MNHEY, CDR2 SVGAGI. The CDR3 is made up of 15 amino acids. Unmatched junction bases numbered 4, after V lost 2 bases and J lost 6 bases. The CDR3 is CASSYVGTGGHGYTF. As DNA, the CDR3 is TGTGCCAGCAGTTACGTGGGGACAGGGGGCCATGGCTACACCTTC.

V and J are TRBV18 and TRBJ2-5, with TRBD2 matching 11 bases. With 1 base clipped from V and 2 bases from J, the junction kept 3 bases outside the gene matches. Germline CDR1 KGHSH, CDR2 LQKENI. CDR3 length: 16 amino acids. The CDR3, as DNA: TGTGCCAGCTCACCACGCCCTAGCGGGGGGCAAGAGACCCAGTACTTC. Its translation: CASSPRPSGGQETQYF.

In this sample, this clonotype turned up a few times. This chain uses TRBV25-1 with TRBJ1-2; D perhaps matches TRBD1 (6 bases). The V gene's germline CDR1 is MGHDK and CDR2 SYGVNS. This CDR3 comprises 15 residues. V was clipped by 1 base and J by 4 bases, with 13 bases between them. CDR3 nucleotide sequence: TGTGCCAGCAGTGAATCAAGGACAGTCTCCTATGGCTACACCTTC. It encodes CASSESRTVSYGYTF.

In this sample, this clonotype turned up a few times. This rearrangement joins TRBV7-6 to TRBJ2-1; 15 bases line up with TRBD2. Per germline, CDR1 SGHVS and CDR2 FNYEAQ. The CDR3 covers 18 residues. Trimming at V came to 1 base and at J to 2 bases, leaving 3 bases not matched to a gene. The CDR3 is CASSLDGLAGGTYNEQFF. As DNA, the CDR3 is TGTGCCAGCAGCTTAGATGGACTAGCGGGGGGGACCTACAATGAGCAGTTCTTC.

This chain joins TRBV11-2 and TRBJ2-1, with D maybe TRBD1 (6 bases). V gave up 0 bases and J gave up 4 bases, with 10 bases separating them. Germline V CDR1 and CDR2: SGHAT, FQNNGV. The CDR3 has 15 amino acids. CDR3 DNA sequence: TGTGCCAGCAGCTTAGAAGTCAGGGGATACAATGAGCAGTTCTTC. It codes for CASSLEVRGYNEQFF. The full variable domain, with the rest looked up from reference TRBV11-2 and TRBJ2-1, is EAGVAQSPRYKIIEKRQSVAFWCNPISGHATLYWYQQILGQGPKLLIQFQNNGVVDDSQLPKDRFSAERLKGVDSTLKIQPAKLEDSAVYLCASSLEVRGYNEQFFGPGTRLTVL.

The chain recombines TRBV29-1 with TRBJ2-3, with 13 bases identical to TRBD2. J was trimmed by 3 bases and V by 7 bases; bases with no gene match: 7. Germline V gene lookup returns CDR1 SQVTM and CDR2 ANQGSEA. The CDR3 contains 15 residues. This CDR3 is CSARPGLAGTDTQYF. In DNA form, the CDR3 reads TGCAGCGCCCGGCCGGGACTAGCGGGAACAGATACGCAGTATTTT.

The chain has TRBV7-2 and TRBJ1-1; weak D call: TRBD1 (6 bases). Per the germline V gene, CDR1 is SGHTA and CDR2 is FQGNSA. Deletions cut 5 bases from V and 3 bases from J, with 16 bases between. The length of the CDR3 is 15 residues. The CDR3 nucleotides read TGTGCCAGCAGCCCCTTACCGGGGGCAGACACTGAAGCTTTCTTT. It specifies CASSPLPGADTEAFF.

This clonotype came up a few times. The chain is built from TRBV6-1 and TRBJ2-3; D may be TRBD2 (6 bases). This CDR3 contains 19 residues. The germline CDR1 and CDR2 sequences are MNHNS and SASEGT. V was cut by 6 bases and J by 2 bases, with 27 bases left in between. The CDR3 region is CASRQYGGLVLDTTDTQYF. The DNA of the CDR3 is TGTGCCAGCAGGCAATATGGGGGACTCGTTCTGGATACCACAGATACGCAGTATTTT.

In its sample, this clonotype was seen a few times. CDR3 DNA sequence: TGCGCCAGCAGCCAAGATGGGGGACAAAGCTCCTACAATGAGCAGTTCTTC. It codes for CASSQDGGQSSYNEQFF. The chain is built from TRBV4-1 and TRBJ2-1, with D possibly being TRBD1 (6 bases). Germline V CDR1 and CDR2: MGHRA, YSYEKL. V lost 0 bases and J lost 0, with 12 bases in between. The CDR3 runs to 17 residues.

The rearrangement links TRBV15 to TRBJ1-1; no firm D call. V shed 3 bases and J shed 2 bases, with 10 bases lying between them. The V gene's germline CDR1 is LNHNV and CDR2 YYDKDF (reference sequence). The CDR3 spans 14 residues. CDR3 DNA: TGTGCCACCAGCAGTGCGACCGGCAACACTGAAGCTTTCTTT. This encodes CATSSATGNTEAFF.

This clonotype showed up many times. The CDR3 DNA follows: TGCGCCAGCCACCAGGGGCGTAGGAAGGATGAAGCTTTCTTT. It translates to CASHQGRRKDEAFF. The chain couples TRBV5-1 to TRBJ1-1; D possibly corresponds to TRBD1 (6 bases). Germline loops: CDR1 SGHRS, CDR2 YFSETQ. The CDR3 length is 14 residues. The V end was cut by 7 bases, the J end by 7 bases, with 20 bases between.

This clonotype has a handful of counts. The chain couples TRBV28 to TRBJ2-1; weak D call: TRBD2 (6 bases). Per the germline V gene, CDR1 is MDHEN and CDR2 is SYDVKM. CDR3 size: 16 residues. Trimming cost V 6 bases and J 3 bases, with 18 bases left between them. The CDR3 spells CASSRGTAVYYNEQFF. CDR3 sequence (DNA): TGTGCCAGCAGCCGGGGGACTGCTGTCTACTACAATGAGCAGTTCTTC.

The chain is built from TRBV18 and TRBJ1-1; TRBD1 matches 7 bases. The CDR3 extends over 16 amino acids. CDR1 and CDR2 from the germline V gene are KGHSH and LQKENI. Trimming cost V 2 bases and J 4 bases; bases outside gene matches: 10. CDR3 region: CASSPWEGATGTEAFF. DNA of the CDR3: TGTGCCAGCTCACCATGGGAGGGGGCGACTGGCACTGAAGCTTTCTTT.

The gene calls are TRBV11-1 and TRBJ2-1; maybe TRBD2 (7 bases). The V and J ends lost 2 bases and 6 bases respectively, with 11 bases between them. The CDR3 runs 14 residues. From germline, CDR1 is SGHAT and CDR2 FQDESV (reference sequence). The CDR3 is CASSLLRGRNEQFF. CDR3 nucleotide sequence: TGTGCCAGCAGCTTATTGCGGGGGCGCAATGAGCAGTTCTTC.

The count of this clonotype is one. The V and J genes are TRBV7-2 and TRBJ1-2; no clear D gene. Germline CDR1 SGHTA, CDR2 FQGNSA. This CDR3 is 14 amino acids long. Trimming took 3 bases from V and 7 from J, leaving 15 bases between them. The CDR3 coding sequence is TGTGCCAGCAGCTTGATAGGCCCACCGGGTGGCTACACCTTC. As protein: CASSLIGPPGGYTF.

The chain uses TRBV5-1 and TRBJ2-3; possible D gene TRBD1, 5 bases. This CDR3 is built from 15 residues. The germline V gene has CDR1 SGHRS and CDR2 YFSETQ. V was shortened by 4 bases and J by 3 bases, with 15 bases between the two germline ends. CDR3 sequence reads: CASSPPRRETDTQYF. The CDR3 bases are TGCGCCAGCAGCCCCCCCCGCAGGGAAACAGATACGCAGTATTTT.

This clonotype was seen only a few times. This chain connects TRBV20-1 to TRBJ2-1; D gene uncertain. The CDR3 is made up of 16 amino acids. The V and J ends lost 0 bases and 6 bases respectively, with 18 bases between them. CDR1 is DFQATT and CDR2 is SNEGSKA in the germline V gene (reference sequence). CDR3 amino acids: CSARDPLGPTRNEQFF. The CDR3 DNA is TGCAGTGCTAGAGATCCACTGGGCCCTACTCGCAATGAGCAGTTCTTC.

The chain links TRBV11-2 to TRBJ1-5; weak D call: TRBD1 (6 bases). V was shortened by 5 bases and J by 6 bases, with 11 bases between the two germline ends. Germline V gives CDR1 SGHAT, CDR2 FQNNGV. The CDR3 runs to 13 residues. CDR3 DNA: TGTGCCAGCAGCGGAGGGGGGCGTCAGCCCCAGCATTTT. It translates to CASSGGGRQPQHF.

This clonotype was detected only a few times. The rearrangement uses TRBV7-2 and TRBJ1-6; TRBD1 agrees at 10 bases. The CDR3 totals 15 residues. The germline gives CDR1 SGHTA, CDR2 FQGNSA. V lost 5 bases and J lost 6; bases outside the gene matches: 4. CDR3 protein: CASSIRTGGNSPLHF. DNA for the CDR3: TGTGCCAGCAGCATAAGGACAGGGGGTAATTCACCCCTCCACTTT. Full variable domain (missing parts from reference TRBV7-2 and TRBJ1-6): GAGVSQSPSNKVTEKGKDVELRCDPISGHTALYWYRQSLGQGLEFLIYFQGNSAPDKSGLPSDRFSAERTGGSVSTLTIQRTQQEDSAVYLCASSIRTGGNSPLHFGNGTRLTVT.

The table lists this clonotype with many counts. V is TRBV5-1 and J is TRBJ1-1; 7 bases map to TRBD1. Trimming cost V 4 bases and J 6 bases; bases outside gene matches: 12. Germline lookup yields CDR1 SGHRS and CDR2 YFSETQ. This CDR3 has 15 residues. The CDR3: CASSPPETGSPEAFF. CDR3 nucleotide sequence: TGCGCCAGCAGCCCGCCGGAGACAGGGAGCCCTGAAGCTTTCTTT. Complete variable domain (other parts from reference TRBV5-1 and TRBJ1-1): KAGVTQTPRYLIKTRGQQVTLSCSPISGHRSVSWYQQTPGQGLQFLFEYFSETQRNKGNFPGRFSGRQFSNSRSEMNVSTLELGDSALYLCASSPPETGSPEAFFGQGTRLTVV.

This clonotype has at least ten counts. The chain combines TRBV7-2 with TRBJ2-1; tentatively, D is TRBD1 (8 bases). The CDR3 is made up of 13 amino acids. Germline lookup yields CDR1 SGHTA and CDR2 FQGNSA. V lost 5 bases and J 7 bases, leaving 12 bases between the germline ends. The DNA for the CDR3 is TGTGCCAGCAGCCCACAGGGGGGGAATGAGCAGTTCTTC. Translation gives CASSPQGGNEQFF.

This clonotype was observed a few times. V gene TRBV5-5 combines with J gene TRBJ2-3, with D hard to call. This CDR3 region has 15 residues. Germline-derived CDR1 and CDR2 are SGHKS and YYEKEE (reference sequence). V was cut by 4 bases and J by 0 bases, with 12 bases left in between. CDR3 sequence (DNA): TGTGCCAGCAGCCCTAGGCATCCTAGCACAGATACGCAGTATTTT. This gives the protein CASSPRHPSTDTQYF.

This clonotype was recorded a few times. J is TRBJ2-7 and V is TRBV6-1, with D tentatively TRBD1 (5 bases). CDR1 and CDR2 (germline): MNHNS, SASEGT. Between the trimmed V and J ends, which lost 7 bases and 0 bases, there was a span of 19 bases. CDR3 size: 16 residues. Here the CDR3 DNA reads TGTGCCAGCACCCCATCGACAGTCCGGAGCTCCTACGAGCAGTACGTC. Translation gives CASTPSTVRSSYEQYV.

This clonotype appeared a few times. V usage is TRBV5-5 and J usage is TRBJ1-4; D may be TRBD1 (5 bases). Germline CDR1 SGHKS, CDR2 YYEKEE (reference sequence). This CDR3 has 14 residues. The V and J ends lost 6 bases and 6 bases respectively, with 15 bases between them. CDR3 in DNA: TGTGCCAGCATCTCGGGACCGCTCCATGAAAAACTGTTTTTT. This translates into CASISGPLHEKLFF.

This clonotype has only a few counts. The V and J genes are TRBV19 and TRBJ2-1, with D unresolved. V was trimmed by 1 base and J by 6 bases, leaving 7 bases between them. Germline values: CDR1 LNHDA, CDR2 SQIVND (reference sequence). The CDR3 is 13 residues long. In DNA, the CDR3 is TGTGCCAGTAGTATAGGCGGCGGCAATGAGCAGTTCTTC. This encodes CASSIGGGNEQFF.